These 31 T cell receptor beta chains share one sample of origin, sequenced in a study of cytomegalovirus exposure and HLA in healthy donors. A multiplex PCR was run with 60 Vbeta primers and 13 Jbeta primers. Sequenced by immunoSEQ multiplex PCR; TCRdb stores in-frame clones only, minus some. The sample has roughly 120,000 clones; about four fifths are singletons. Material for sequencing was PBMCs. Receptors originate from a woman in her fifties or sixties in good health and CMV-seropositive.

The chain combines TRBV11-2 with TRBJ2-5; TRBD2 aligns across 9 bases. V shed 1 base and J 7 bases; nucleotides not matched to a gene: 7. The CDR3 sequence is 15 residues long. Germline CDR1 is SGHAT and CDR2 is FQNNGV. CDR3 sequence: CASSLGLAVAGTQYF. The CDR3 bases are TGTGCCAGCAGCTTAGGACTAGCGGTAGCGGGGACCCAGTACTTC.

This clone showed up just a few times. The chain employs TRBV6-1 and TRBJ1-5; D is unresolved. Trimming cost V 10 bases and J 5 bases, with 21 bases left between them. The CDR3 length is 15 residues. Germline-derived CDR1 and CDR2 are MNHNS and SASEGT. The CDR3 bases are TGTGCCACCACAAGGGCGGGCTTGTCTCATCAGCCCCAGCATTTT. It translates to CATTRAGLSHQPQHF.

V and J are TRBV5-1 and TRBJ1-3, with 8 bases lining up with TRBD1. The V gene end was trimmed by 8 bases and the J gene end by 2 bases; junction bases not matched to a gene: 3. Germline loops: CDR1 SGHRS, CDR2 YFSETQ. The CDR3 sequence is 13 residues long. The CDR3 coding sequence is TGCGCCAGTACGGACAGGGCTGGAAACACCATATATTTT. Protein: CASTDRAGNTIYF.

CDR3 sequence: CASSPAGQGRVEQYF. CDR3 nucleotides: TGCGCCAGCAGCCCCGCGGGACAGGGAAGGGTCGAGCAGTACTTC. The chain links TRBV5-1 to TRBJ2-7; 9 bases are shared with TRBD1. Germline CDR1 is SGHRS and CDR2 is YFSETQ. This CDR3 contains 15 residues. V lost 4 bases, J lost 6 bases, and 11 bases stayed unmatched.

V gene TRBV28 combines with J gene TRBJ2-3, with D perhaps matching TRBD2 (7 bases). This CDR3 region has 15 residues. Trimming stripped 7 bases from V and 6 bases from J, with 20 bases between. Germline CDR1 MDHEN, CDR2 SYDVKM. The CDR3 coding sequence is TGTGCCAGCATTTCCGGGGCTGGGGGGGCGGATACGCAGTATTTT. Its protein product is CASISGAGGADTQYF.

The V gene is TRBV10-3, the J gene TRBJ2-3, with 9 bases that match TRBD2. The germline V gene encodes CDR1 ENHRY and CDR2 SYGVKD. The CDR3 length is 14 residues. The junction had 9 bases not matched to a gene; V was cut back by 4 bases and J by 10 bases. The CDR3 sequence is CAISGISGSMAQYF. Written as DNA, the CDR3 is TGTGCCATCAGTGGTATTAGCGGGAGTATGGCGCAGTATTTT.

This clone was counted a single time. CDR3 coding DNA: TGCGCCAGCAGCGGGGACAGGACACAAACGGATACGCAGTATTTT. Translation: CASSGDRTQTDTQYF. V usage is TRBV5-1 and J usage is TRBJ2-3, with 8 bases that match TRBD1. The CDR3 extends over 15 amino acids. Per germline, CDR1 SGHRS and CDR2 YFSETQ. The trim removed 4 bases at V and 6 bases at J, leaving 10 bases unmatched.

Notes on this clone: The junction does not match germline at one end; this may be a read error. The chain couples TRBV7-9 to TRBJ2-3; a possible D gene is TRBD1 (6 bases). CDR3 length equals 13 residues. Germline CDR1 is SEHNR and CDR2 is FQNEAQ (reference sequence). CDR3 loop: CSSSLFPGVAQYF. The CDR3, as DNA: TGTTCCAGCAGCTTATTCCCAGGGGTGGCGCAGTATTTT.

The chain has TRBV9 and TRBJ2-7; D might be TRBD2 (6 bases). With 0 bases removed from V and 4 bases from J, the gap between germline ends came to 11 bases. Per the germline V gene, CDR1 is SGDLS and CDR2 is YYNGEE. The CDR3 extends over 14 amino acids. As DNA, the CDR3 is TGTGCCAGCAGCGTAGGTCCAGGAGGGTACGAGCAGTACTTC. Protein product: CASSVGPGGYEQYF.

This clone came up a few times. The chain recombines TRBV5-6 with TRBJ2-5, with 10 bases identical to TRBD2. V shed 3 bases, J shed 5 bases, and the junction held 16 bases outside the gene matches. Looked up from germline, CDR1 is SGHDT and CDR2 is YYEEEE. This CDR3 has 18 residues. The CDR3 sequence is CASSSVVGASGRGETQYF. Written as DNA, the CDR3 is TGTGCCAGCAGCTCAGTAGTGGGGGCTAGCGGGAGAGGGGAGACCCAGTACTTC.

This chain joins TRBV28 and TRBJ1-2; D gene uncertain. The V and J ends lost 3 bases and 2 bases respectively, with 10 bases between them. The CDR3 totals 14 residues. Per germline, CDR1 MDHEN and CDR2 SYDVKM. CDR3 bases: TGTGCCAGCAGTTTCTCCACAGAAAACTATGGCTACACCTTC. Its translation: CASSFSTENYGYTF.

V usage is TRBV27 and J usage is TRBJ1-2; D not resolved. The CDR3 spans 15 residues. Germline V CDR1 and CDR2: MNHEY, SMNVEV (reference sequence). With 4 bases removed from V and 4 bases from J, the gap between germline ends came to 16 bases. CDR3 coding DNA: TGTGCCAGCAGTTCCGGAGCCGGAGAGGTCTATGGCTACACCTTC. Protein product: CASSSGAGEVYGYTF.

CDR3 region: CASSLELREDTQYF. In DNA form, the CDR3 reads TGCGCCAGCAGCTTGGAGCTGAGGGAAGATACGCAGTATTTT. The chain is built from TRBV5-1 and TRBJ2-3; TRBD2 is a possible D gene (5 bases). Per the germline V gene, CDR1 is SGHRS and CDR2 is YFSETQ. The V end lost 0 bases, the J end lost 5 bases, and 10 bases lay between the germline ends. CDR3 length equals 14 residues.

This chain connects TRBV27 to TRBJ2-3; 10 nucleotides line up with TRBD2. Germline V CDR1 and CDR2: MNHEY, SMNVEV (reference sequence). J gave up 8 bases and V 2 bases, and 13 bases lay outside the gene matches. CDR3 size: 17 residues. The CDR3 sequence: CASSLNPGLAGVGTQYF. Written as DNA, the CDR3 is TGTGCCAGCAGTTTAAACCCCGGGCTAGCGGGAGTCGGTACGCAGTATTTT.

The chain recombines TRBV5-1 with TRBJ2-2; D remains unclear. The CDR3 loop spans 14 amino acids. Per the germline V gene, CDR1 is SGHRS and CDR2 is YFSETQ. Trimming removed 7 bases from V and 3 bases from J, with 13 bases in between. The CDR3, as DNA: TGCGCCAGCCAGGCAGTCCCGGACACCGGGGAGCTGTTTTTT. This translates into CASQAVPDTGELFF.

The gene calls are TRBV9 and TRBJ2-1, with 12 bases lining up with TRBD2. This CDR3 contains 16 residues. The germline V gene encodes CDR1 SGDLS and CDR2 YYNGEE. J was trimmed by 5 bases and V by 4 bases; bases with no gene match: 7. The CDR3 coding sequence is TGTGCCAGCAGCCAAACTAGCGGGAGGCCCAACAATGAGCAGTTCTTC. Amino acids: CASSQTSGRPNNEQFF.

On this clone: Other DNA sequences in this sample translate to the same CDR3. This chain connects TRBV5-1 to TRBJ2-3, with 12 bases lining up with TRBD2. Germline values: CDR1 SGHRS, CDR2 YFSETQ. V was pared by 0 bases and J by 6 bases, with 2 bases of the junction left unmatched. This CDR3 comprises 15 residues. CDR3 in amino acids: CASSLGLAGADTQYF. CDR3 sequence (DNA): TGCGCCAGCAGCTTGGGACTAGCGGGAGCTGATACGCAGTATTTT.

The gene calls are TRBV28 and TRBJ2-3; 9 nucleotides align to TRBD2. Trimming at V came to 3 bases and at J to 3 bases, leaving 13 bases not matched to a gene. The CDR3 spans 18 residues. Germline values: CDR1 MDHEN, CDR2 SYDVKM. CDR3: CASSFPTNSGSVTDTQYF. The CDR3 DNA reads TGTGCCAGCAGTTTCCCCACTAATAGCGGGAGTGTGACAGATACGCAGTATTTT.

The V and J genes are TRBV19 and TRBJ1-2; 10 bases are a match to TRBD1. CDR3 length equals 14 residues. With V trimmed by 6 bases and J by 8 bases, 9 bases remained unmatched. In germline, CDR1 is LNHDA, CDR2 SQIVND (reference sequence). The CDR3 coding sequence is TGTGCCAGTAGGTACCGGACAGGGGGAGGAGGCTACACCTTC. Protein product: CASRYRTGGGGYTF.

This chain joins TRBV5-1 and TRBJ2-2, with a possible D match to TRBD1 (5 bases). This CDR3 has 16 residues. Between the trimmed V and J ends, which lost 4 bases and 0 bases, there was a span of 13 bases. Germline V gene data show CDR1 as SGHRS and CDR2 as YFSETQ. The CDR3 here is CASSLIRVSNTGELFF. In nucleotides, the CDR3 is TGCGCCAGCAGCCTCATCAGGGTATCGAACACCGGGGAGCTGTTTTTT.

The chain carries TRBV5-1 and TRBJ2-1, with 10 bases that match TRBD2. Losses at the gene ends were 4 bases for V and 8 bases for J; bases not matched to a gene: 9. This CDR3 is 15 amino acids long. From germline, CDR1 is SGHRS and CDR2 YFSETQ. The DNA of the CDR3 is TGCGCCAGCAGCCTCCCAGCGGGAGGGCCTGATGAGCAGTTCTTC. This codes for CASSLPAGGPDEQFF. Together with reference TRBV5-1 and TRBJ2-1, the CDR3 gives the full variable domain: KAGVTQTPRYLIKTRGQQVTLSCSPISGHRSVSWYQQTPGQGLQFLFEYFSETQRNKGNFPGRFSGRQFSNSRSEMNVSTLELGDSALYLCASSLPAGGPDEQFFGPGTRLTVL.

The rearrangement joins TRBV29-1 to TRBJ1-1, with a possible D match to TRBD1 (6 bases). CDR1 and CDR2 from the germline V gene are SQVTM and ANQGSEA. V dropped 4 bases and J dropped 7 bases, with 16 bases sitting between them. The CDR3 is 13 amino acids. CDR3: CSVAGLTGIEAFF. The CDR3 DNA sequence: TGCAGCGTTGCGGGTTTGACAGGTATTGAAGCTTTCTTT.

The chain couples TRBV4-1 to TRBJ2-1; 12 bases match TRBD2. There are 16 residues in the CDR3. Germline V CDR1 and CDR2: MGHRA, YSYEKL. The trim removed 4 bases at V and 4 bases at J, leaving 5 bases unmatched. The CDR3 loop reads CASSRTSGNGYNEQFF. CDR3 bases: TGCGCCAGCAGCCGGACTAGCGGGAATGGTTACAATGAGCAGTTCTTC.

The chain combines TRBV11-1 with TRBJ1-2, with 11 bases fitting TRBD1. The ends lost 6 bases at V and 4 bases at J; junction bases unmatched: 4. Germline assignment: CDR1 SGHAT and CDR2 FQDESV (reference sequence). The CDR3 extends over 14 amino acids. The DNA of the CDR3 is TGTGCCAGCAGGGACAGGGGGCACGGCTATGGCTACACCTTC. This sequence encodes CASRDRGHGYGYTF.

This clone was seen a single time. The chain recombines TRBV6-1 with TRBJ1-5; a weak D match, TRBD1 (6 bases). V was cut by 6 bases and J by 0 bases, with 12 bases left in between. Germline CDR1 MNHNS, CDR2 SASEGT. The CDR3 sequence is 15 residues long. The CDR3 nucleotides read TGTGCCAGCAGACGACCGGGACATAGCAATCAGCCCCAGCATTTT. Its translation is CASRRPGHSNQPQHF.

CDR3: CASSYSGLAGHNEQFF. The CDR3 region has the DNA TGTGCCAGCAGTTACTCGGGACTAGCGGGTCACAATGAGCAGTTCTTC. The chain couples TRBV6-5 to TRBJ2-1; TRBD2 matches at 12 bases. This CDR3 spans 16 amino acids. Trimming removed 0 bases from V and 5 bases from J; junction bases left unmatched: 2. CDR1 is MNHEY, CDR2 SVGAGI, per germline.

The V and J genes are TRBV18 and TRBJ2-5; possibly TRBD2 for D (5 bases). There are 14 residues in the CDR3. CDR1 and CDR2 from the germline V gene are KGHSH and LQKENI. V lost 2 bases to trimming and J lost 2 bases, with 9 bases between them. The CDR3 coding sequence is TGTGCCAGCTCACCAGAGGGTCGTCAAGAGACCCAGTACTTC. Its protein is CASSPEGRQETQYF.

The chain uses TRBV6-4 and TRBJ1-2; D is possibly TRBD1 (6 bases). The CDR3 is 15 amino acids. Looked up from germline, CDR1 is MRHNA and CDR2 is SNTAGT. Trimming left V 3 bases short and J 0 bases short, with 11 bases between. The CDR3 coding sequence is TGTGCCAGCAGTGAATCAGGGGTCACTAACTATGGCTACACCTTC. Translation gives CASSESGVTNYGYTF.

This chain connects TRBV2 to TRBJ2-1, with D uncertain. Between the trimmed V and J ends, which lost 5 bases and 4 bases, there was a span of 9 bases. CDR1 is SNHLY and CDR2 is FYNNEI in the germline V gene. This CDR3 comprises 13 residues. The CDR3 protein is CASSQPGYNEQFF. The CDR3 region has the DNA TGTGCCAGCAGTCAACCCGGGTACAATGAGCAGTTCTTC.

This chain joins TRBV30 and TRBJ1-2, with 8 bases identical to TRBD1. This CDR3 contains 16 residues. Looked up from germline, CDR1 is GTSNPN and CDR2 is SVGIG (reference sequence). With V trimmed by 5 bases and J by 7 bases, 18 bases remained unmatched. CDR3 in DNA: TGTGCCTGGGGATTACCCCGGACAGGGATATTGTCTGGCTACACCTTC. This sequence encodes CAWGLPRTGILSGYTF.

This chain links TRBV7-9 with TRBJ2-6, with 7 bases lining up with TRBD1. CDR1 SEHNR and CDR2 FQNEAQ come from the germline V gene (reference sequence). The CDR3 totals 19 residues. Losses at the gene ends were 5 bases for V and 0 bases for J; bases not matched to a gene: 13. The CDR3 here is CASSDHRQGTHSGANVLTF. The DNA of the CDR3 is TGTGCCAGCAGCGATCACCGACAGGGAACCCACTCTGGGGCCAACGTCCTGACTTTC.